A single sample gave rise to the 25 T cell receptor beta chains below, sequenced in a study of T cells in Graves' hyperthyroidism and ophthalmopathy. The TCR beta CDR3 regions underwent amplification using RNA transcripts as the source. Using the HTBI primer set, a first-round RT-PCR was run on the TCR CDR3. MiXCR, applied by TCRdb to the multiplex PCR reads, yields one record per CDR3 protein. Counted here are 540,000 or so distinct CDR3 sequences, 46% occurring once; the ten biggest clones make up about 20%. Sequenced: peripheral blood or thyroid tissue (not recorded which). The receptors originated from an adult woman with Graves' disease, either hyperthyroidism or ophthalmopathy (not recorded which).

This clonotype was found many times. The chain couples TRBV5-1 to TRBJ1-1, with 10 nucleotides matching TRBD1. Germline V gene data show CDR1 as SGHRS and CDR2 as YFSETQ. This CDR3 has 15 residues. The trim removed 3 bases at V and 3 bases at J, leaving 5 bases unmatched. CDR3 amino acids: CASSSGTGEYTEAFF. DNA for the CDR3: TGCGCCAGCAGCTCGGGGACAGGGGAATACACTGAAGCTTTCTTT.

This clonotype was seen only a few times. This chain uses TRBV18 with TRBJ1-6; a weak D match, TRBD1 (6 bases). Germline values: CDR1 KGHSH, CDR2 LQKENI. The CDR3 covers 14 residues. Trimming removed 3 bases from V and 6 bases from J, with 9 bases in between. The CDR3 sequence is CASSPDSLNSPLHF. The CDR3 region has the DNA TGTGCCAGCTCACCGGACAGTCTTAATTCACCCCTCCACTTT.

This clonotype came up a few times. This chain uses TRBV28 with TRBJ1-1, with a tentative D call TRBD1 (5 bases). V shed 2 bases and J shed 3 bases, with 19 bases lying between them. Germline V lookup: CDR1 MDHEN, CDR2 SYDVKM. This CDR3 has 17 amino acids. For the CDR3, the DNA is TGTGCCAGCAGTTTACCGCGATTCAAGAGACAGCACACTGAAGCTTTCTTT. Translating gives CASSLPRFKRQHTEAFF.

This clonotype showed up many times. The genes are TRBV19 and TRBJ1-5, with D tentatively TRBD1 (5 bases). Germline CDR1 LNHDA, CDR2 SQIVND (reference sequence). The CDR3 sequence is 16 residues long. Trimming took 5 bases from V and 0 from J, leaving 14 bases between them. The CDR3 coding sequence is TGTGCCAGTAGTTTGCGGGGCCACTATAGCAATCAGCCCCAGCATTTT. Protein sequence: CASSLRGHYSNQPQHF.

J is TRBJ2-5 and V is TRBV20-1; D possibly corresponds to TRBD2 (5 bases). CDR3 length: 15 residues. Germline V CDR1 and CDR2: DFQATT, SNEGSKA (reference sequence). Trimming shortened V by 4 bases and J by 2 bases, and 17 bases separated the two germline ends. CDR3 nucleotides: TGCAGTGCTACCCGTACTTCCGGGAAGCAAGAGACCCAGTACTTC. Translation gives CSATRTSGKQETQYF.

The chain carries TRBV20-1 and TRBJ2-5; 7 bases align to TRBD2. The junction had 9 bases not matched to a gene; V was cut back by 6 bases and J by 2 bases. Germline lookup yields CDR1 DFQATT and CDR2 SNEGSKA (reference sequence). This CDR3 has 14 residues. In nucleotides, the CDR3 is TGCAGTGCCAGCCCCCGAGCGGGACAAGAGACCCAGTACTTC. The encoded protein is CSASPRAGQETQYF.

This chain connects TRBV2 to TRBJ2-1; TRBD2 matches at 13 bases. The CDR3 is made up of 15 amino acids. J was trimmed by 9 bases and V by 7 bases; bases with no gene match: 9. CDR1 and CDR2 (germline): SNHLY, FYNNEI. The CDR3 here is CASTTDGTSGTEQFF. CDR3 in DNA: TGTGCCAGCACCACAGACGGGACTAGCGGGACTGAGCAGTTCTTC.

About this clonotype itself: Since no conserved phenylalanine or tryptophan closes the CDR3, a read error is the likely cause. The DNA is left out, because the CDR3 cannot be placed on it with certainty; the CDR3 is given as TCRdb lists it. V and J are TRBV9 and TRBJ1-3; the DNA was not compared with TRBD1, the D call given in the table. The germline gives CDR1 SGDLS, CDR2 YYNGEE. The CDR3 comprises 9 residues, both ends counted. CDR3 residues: CASSGAGAS.

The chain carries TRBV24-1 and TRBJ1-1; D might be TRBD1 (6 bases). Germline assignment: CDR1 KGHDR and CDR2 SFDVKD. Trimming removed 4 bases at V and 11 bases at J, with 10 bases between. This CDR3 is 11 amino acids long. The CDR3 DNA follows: TGTGCCACCAGTGACCGGGACAAGGCTTTCTTT. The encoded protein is CATSDRDKAFF.

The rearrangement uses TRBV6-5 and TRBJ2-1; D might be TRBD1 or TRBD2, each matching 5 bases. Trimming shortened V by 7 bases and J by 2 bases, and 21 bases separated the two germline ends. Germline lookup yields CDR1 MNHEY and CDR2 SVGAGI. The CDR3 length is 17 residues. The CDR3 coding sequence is TGTGCCAGCAATCCGGGGCGGCGGAACTCGCCCTACAATGAGCAGTTCTTC. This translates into CASNPGRRNSPYNEQFF.

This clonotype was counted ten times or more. The CDR3: CASMLSGGRVAYEQYF. CDR3 bases: TGTGCCAGCATGTTGAGCGGCGGGAGGGTAGCCTACGAGCAGTACTTC. This chain joins TRBV12-3 or TRBV12-4 and TRBJ2-7; 9 bases agree with TRBD2. J was trimmed by 2 bases and V by 7 bases; bases with no gene match: 12. The CDR3 has 16 amino acids.

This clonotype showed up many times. The CDR3, as DNA: TGTGCCAGCAGCGGTCTCCAAAAGGTTTATTATGGCTACACCTTC. Translated, it gives CASSGLQKVYYGYTF. This rearrangement joins TRBV11-2 to TRBJ1-2; D is ambiguous. The CDR3 has 15 amino acids. Germline CDR1 and CDR2: SGHAT and FQNNGV. Deletions cut 5 bases from V and 5 bases from J, with 18 bases between.

CDR3 sequence: CASSIAGGFSYEQYF. CDR3 nucleotide sequence: TGTGCCAGCAGTATAGCGGGGGGCTTCTCCTACGAGCAGTACTTC. The J gene is TRBJ2-7, the V gene TRBV6-1, with 10 bases matching TRBD2. Losses at the gene ends were 5 bases for V and 0 bases for J; bases not matched to a gene: 4. CDR3 length: 15 residues. From germline, CDR1 is MNHNS and CDR2 SASEGT.

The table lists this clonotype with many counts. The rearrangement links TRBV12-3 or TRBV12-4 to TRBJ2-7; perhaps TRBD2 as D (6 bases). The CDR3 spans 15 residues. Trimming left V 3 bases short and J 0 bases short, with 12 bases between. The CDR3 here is CASSLRSGDSYEQYF. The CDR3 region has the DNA TGTGCCAGCAGTTTGCGTAGCGGAGACTCCTACGAGCAGTACTTC.

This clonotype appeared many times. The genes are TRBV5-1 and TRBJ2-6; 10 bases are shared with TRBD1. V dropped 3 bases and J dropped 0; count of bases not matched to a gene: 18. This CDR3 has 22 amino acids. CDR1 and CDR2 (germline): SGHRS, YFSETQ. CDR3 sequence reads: CASSSRDRGETWGRSGANVLTF. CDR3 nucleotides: TGCGCCAGCAGCTCCCGGGACAGGGGAGAAACATGGGGACGCTCTGGGGCCAACGTCCTGACTTTC. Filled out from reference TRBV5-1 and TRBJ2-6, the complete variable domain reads KAGVTQTPRYLIKTRGQQVTLSCSPISGHRSVSWYQQTPGQGLQFLFEYFSETQRNKGNFPGRFSGRQFSNSRSEMNVSTLELGDSALYLCASSSRDRGETWGRSGANVLTFGAGSRLTVL.

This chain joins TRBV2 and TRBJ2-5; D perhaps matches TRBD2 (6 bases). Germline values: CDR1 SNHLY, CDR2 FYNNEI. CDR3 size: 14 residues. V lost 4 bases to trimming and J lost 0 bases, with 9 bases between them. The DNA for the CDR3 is TGTGCCAGCAGTGGGGGACTGTACCAAGAGACCCAGTACTTC. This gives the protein CASSGGLYQETQYF.

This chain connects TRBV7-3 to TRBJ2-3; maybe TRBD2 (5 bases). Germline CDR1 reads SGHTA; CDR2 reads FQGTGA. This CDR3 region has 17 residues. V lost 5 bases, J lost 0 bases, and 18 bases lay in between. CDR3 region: CASSPPLSGPSTDTQYF. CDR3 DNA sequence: TGTGCCAGCAGCCCCCCGTTGAGCGGCCCTAGCACAGATACGCAGTATTTT.

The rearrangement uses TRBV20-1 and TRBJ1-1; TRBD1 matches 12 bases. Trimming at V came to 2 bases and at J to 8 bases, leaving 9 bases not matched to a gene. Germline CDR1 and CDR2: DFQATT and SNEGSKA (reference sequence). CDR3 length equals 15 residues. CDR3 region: CSARSPGQGALEAFF. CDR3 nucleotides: TGCAGTGCTAGATCTCCGGGACAGGGGGCACTAGAAGCTTTCTTT.

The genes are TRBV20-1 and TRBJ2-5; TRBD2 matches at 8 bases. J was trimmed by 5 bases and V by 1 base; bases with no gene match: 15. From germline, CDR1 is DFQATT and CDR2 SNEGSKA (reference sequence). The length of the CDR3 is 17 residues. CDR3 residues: CSARGEGVAGMMETQYF. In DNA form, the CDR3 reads TGCAGTGCTAGAGGTGAAGGGGTAGCGGGGATGATGGAGACCCAGTACTTC.

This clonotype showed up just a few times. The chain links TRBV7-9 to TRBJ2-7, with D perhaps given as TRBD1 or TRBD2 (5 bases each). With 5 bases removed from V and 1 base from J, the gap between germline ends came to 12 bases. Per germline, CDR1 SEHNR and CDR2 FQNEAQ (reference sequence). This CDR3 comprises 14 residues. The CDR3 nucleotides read TGTGCCAGCAGCCTGACGGGACGGTCCTACGAGCAGTACTTC. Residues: CASSLTGRSYEQYF.

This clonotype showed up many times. This chain's CDR3 is CSARISGTLRAEKLFF. Written as DNA, the CDR3 is TGCAGTGCTAGAATTTCCGGGACCCTCCGGGCAGAAAAACTGTTTTTT. V and J are TRBV20-1 and TRBJ1-4; tentatively, D is TRBD1 (5 bases). The CDR3 extends over 16 amino acids. Germline V gene lookup returns CDR1 DFQATT and CDR2 SNEGSKA (reference sequence). V lost 2 bases and J lost 8, with 21 bases in between.

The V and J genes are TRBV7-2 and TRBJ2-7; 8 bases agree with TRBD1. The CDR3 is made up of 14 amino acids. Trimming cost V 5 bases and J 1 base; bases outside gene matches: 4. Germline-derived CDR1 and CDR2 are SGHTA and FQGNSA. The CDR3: CASSRRTGSYEQYF. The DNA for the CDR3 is TGTGCCAGCAGCCGCCGGACAGGGTCCTACGAGCAGTACTTC.

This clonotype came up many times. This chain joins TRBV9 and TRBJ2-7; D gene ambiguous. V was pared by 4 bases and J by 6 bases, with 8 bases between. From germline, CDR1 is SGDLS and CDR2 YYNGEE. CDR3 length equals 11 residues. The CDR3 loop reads CASSSSSEQYF. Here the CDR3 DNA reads TGTGCCAGCAGCTCCAGTTCCGAGCAGTACTTC.

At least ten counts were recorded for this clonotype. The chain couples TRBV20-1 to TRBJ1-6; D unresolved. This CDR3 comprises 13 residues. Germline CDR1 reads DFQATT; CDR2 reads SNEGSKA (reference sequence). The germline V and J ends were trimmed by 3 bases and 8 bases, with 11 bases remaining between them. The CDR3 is CSARTPSYSPLHF. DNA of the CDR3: TGCAGTGCTAGGACACCCTCCTATTCACCCCTCCACTTT.

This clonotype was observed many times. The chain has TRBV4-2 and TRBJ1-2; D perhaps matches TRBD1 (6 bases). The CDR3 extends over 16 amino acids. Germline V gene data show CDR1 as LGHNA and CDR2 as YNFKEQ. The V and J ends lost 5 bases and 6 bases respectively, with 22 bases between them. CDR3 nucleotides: TGTGCCAGCAGCTCTCGTGGGTTTGGGGGGCAGGATGGCTACACCTTC. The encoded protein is CASSSRGFGGQDGYTF.